The 8 T cell receptor beta chains below were found in one sample sequenced in a study of early T cells in non-severe SARS-CoV-2 infection. Using its own MiXCR run on the 5' RACE reads, TCRdb lists one record per CDR3 protein. The repertoire includes 60,000 to 75,000 distinct CDR3 sequences, about an eighth of them detected once, and approximately 6.4% sits in the top ten. Sequencing input: whole blood. All receptors derive from an adult who was a healthcare worker with PCR-confirmed SARS-CoV-2 infection or an uninfected control (not recorded which).

V and J are TRBV5-1 and TRBJ2-1; D may match TRBD1 or TRBD2 (5 bases each). Trimming took off 0 bases at V and 4 bases at J, with 14 bases between the two ends. CDR1 is SGHRS and CDR2 is YFSETQ in the germline V gene. The CDR3 totals 16 residues. Here the CDR3 DNA reads TGCGCCAGCAGCTTGGCCAGAGGGGATGGGTACAATGAGCAGTTCTTC. It is translated as CASSLARGDGYNEQFF.

This clonotype was seen only once. The CDR3: CASSQGRAGTDTQYF. The CDR3 DNA sequence: TGCGCCAGCAGCCAAGGACGGGCGGGCACAGATACGCAGTATTTT. The chain has TRBV4-1 and TRBJ2-3; no definite D call. The germline gives CDR1 MGHRA, CDR2 YSYEKL. The germline V and J ends were trimmed by 1 base and 1 base, with 9 bases remaining between them. The CDR3 length is 15 residues.

The V gene is TRBV29-1, the J gene TRBJ2-7; D not certain. Germline V gives CDR1 SQVTM, CDR2 ANQGSEA. CDR3 size: 14 residues. The V end was cut by 8 bases, the J end by 2 bases, with 19 bases between. The CDR3 region has the DNA TGCAGCTTTGCAGGACGTGGCGGTACCTACGAGCAGTACTTC. Translating it yields CSFAGRGGTYEQYF.

This clonotype was detected many times. The gene calls are TRBV19 and TRBJ2-3; no clear D gene. CDR1 and CDR2 (germline): LNHDA, SQIVND (reference sequence). Trimming shortened V by 1 base and J by 6 bases, and 5 bases separated the two germline ends. This CDR3 has 12 amino acids. The CDR3: CASSIATDTQYF. Written as DNA, the CDR3 is TGTGCCAGTAGTATAGCCACGGATACGCAGTATTTT.

This clonotype came up many times. The chain carries TRBV3-1 and TRBJ1-5; the D is unclear. Germline loops: CDR1 LGHDT, CDR2 YNNKEL (reference sequence). Trimming took off 4 bases at V and 0 bases at J, with 10 bases between the two ends. This CDR3 spans 15 amino acids. The CDR3 sequence is CASSRGRVSNQPQHF. The CDR3 coding sequence is TGTGCCAGCAGCCGCGGACGGGTTAGCAATCAGCCCCAGCATTTT.

V gene TRBV6-6 combines with J gene TRBJ2-7, with 7 bases lining up with TRBD1. The CDR3 has 15 amino acids. Trimming at V came to 0 bases and at J to 5 bases, leaving 7 bases not matched to a gene. Germline CDR1 and CDR2: MNHNY and SVGAGI (reference sequence). The CDR3 reads CASSYSGTATHEQYF. CDR3 coding DNA: TGTGCCAGCAGTTACTCCGGGACAGCGACCCACGAGCAGTACTTC.

This clonotype was detected many times. This chain connects TRBV6-2 or TRBV6-3 to TRBJ2-3; weak D call: TRBD1 (6 bases). Per the germline V gene, CDR1 is MNHEY and CDR2 is SVGEGT. CDR3 length equals 15 residues. The V gene lost 5 bases and the J gene lost 1 base, with 13 bases spanning the gap. The CDR3, as DNA: TGTGCCAGCAGTCTAGCAGGGGCTGGCACAGATACGCAGTATTTT. This codes for CASSLAGAGTDTQYF.

The J gene is TRBJ2-1, the V gene TRBV29-1, with D hard to call. Trimming stripped 4 bases from V and 4 bases from J, with 8 bases between. The CDR3 runs to 12 residues. From germline, CDR1 is SQVTM and CDR2 ANQGSEA. This chain's CDR3 is CSVGIAYNEQFF. CDR3 bases: TGCAGCGTTGGCATAGCATACAATGAGCAGTTCTTC.